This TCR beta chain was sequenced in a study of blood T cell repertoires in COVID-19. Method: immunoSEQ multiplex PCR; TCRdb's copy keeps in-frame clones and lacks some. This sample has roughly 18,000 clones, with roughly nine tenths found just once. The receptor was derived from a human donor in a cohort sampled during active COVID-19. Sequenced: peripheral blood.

The CDR3 DNA reads TGTGCCAGCAGTCTTTCCGGGGTGGAGACCCAGTACTTC. Translated: CASSLSGVETQYF. The V gene is TRBV12-3 or TRBV12-4, the J gene TRBJ2-5, with a tentative D call TRBD2 (5 bases). V was cut by 5 bases and J by 5 bases, with 12 bases left in between. The CDR3 length is 13 residues.